This paragraph covers one TCR beta chain sequence. Its specificity is unknown. The CDR3 extends over 15 amino acids. Germline V gene lookup returns CDR1 MNHEY and CDR2 SVGEGT. J gave up 9 bases and V 5 bases, and 12 bases lay outside the gene matches. This sample stems from a study of T cell responses to AZD1222 COVID-19 vaccine. Study context: Investigators merged groups given second doses at roughly 4 or roughly 12 weeks. Regarding the study as a whole: CD4 TCRs associated with vaccination spanned spike, dominating at 160-218 and 743-854. In all cases, repertoires were sampled only after the peak T cell response.

The repertoire was sequenced with immunoSEQ multiplex PCR; TCRdb's copy has only in-frame clones and lacks some. Of around 100,000 clones in the sample, 75% to 95% were seen once. Sequencing used peripheral blood, obtained on day 0 of AZD1222 vaccination. The chain uses TRBV6-2 or TRBV6-3 and TRBJ2-1; 8 bases line up with TRBD1. The sequence derives from an adult in good health. The CDR3 protein is CASSTKDRASGEQFF. CDR3 DNA: TGTGCCAGCAGTACTAAGGACAGGGCCAGCGGTGAGCAGTTCTTC.